The 14 T cell receptor beta chains below were found in one sample sequenced in a study of blood T cell repertoires in COVID-19 (TCRdb year 2020). Receptors were amplified or captured by the immunoSEQ multiplex PCR assay. TCRdb holds this immuneACCESS table with in-frame rearrangements only. Some clones are missing; in checked studies, unresolved V genes explain under half, and the rest has no known cause. For this sample there are about 260,000 clones; less than 90% appear just once. In total, the top ten clones hold about an eighth of the sample. The sample comprised peripheral blood. Receptors originate from a human donor in a cohort sampled during active COVID-19.

Only one count was recorded for this clone. The CDR3 sequence: CASSYSTGELFF. In DNA, the CDR3 is TGTGCCAGCAGTTACAGTACCGGGGAGCTGTTTTTT. This chain uses TRBV12-3 or TRBV12-4 with TRBJ2-2; D uncertain. Between the trimmed V and J ends, which lost 4 bases and 5 bases, there was a span of 5 bases. This CDR3 region has 12 residues.

CDR3: CASSPRQGHGETQYF. CDR3 DNA sequence: TGTGCCAGCAGTCCCCGCCAGGGGCACGGAGAGACCCAGTACTTC. The rearrangement uses TRBV27 and TRBJ2-5; perhaps TRBD1 as D (6 bases). Trimming stripped 5 bases from V and 4 bases from J, with 17 bases between. The germline V gene has CDR1 MNHEY and CDR2 SMNVEV (reference sequence). CDR3 length: 15 residues.

This clone showed up just once. DNA of the CDR3: TGTGCCAGCTCACGTCAGCAGGTCCAAGATACGCAGTATTTT. This gives the protein CASSRQQVQDTQYF. The chain carries TRBV18 and TRBJ2-3, with no clear D. This CDR3 region has 14 residues. Looked up from germline, CDR1 is KGHSH and CDR2 is LQKENI. Between the trimmed V and J ends, which lost 4 bases and 5 bases, there was a span of 13 bases.

This clone was detected only a few times. J is TRBJ1-2 and V is TRBV10-3; possibly TRBD1 for D (6 bases). CDR1 and CDR2 (germline): ENHRY, SYGVKD. The germline V and J ends were trimmed by 8 bases and 3 bases, with 16 bases remaining between them. The CDR3 is 14 amino acids. The CDR3 DNA is TGTGCCATCCTCTCAGGGGAAGAGGACTATGGCTACACCTTC. This translates into CAILSGEEDYGYTF.

The rearrangement uses TRBV5-1 and TRBJ2-1; 14 bases line up with TRBD2. The CDR3 contains 19 residues. The V gene end was trimmed by 6 bases and the J gene end by 0 bases; junction bases not matched to a gene: 11. Germline CDR1 SGHRS, CDR2 YFSETQ. Written as DNA, the CDR3 is TGCGCCAGCAAAGCTTCCGGGACTAGCGGGAGCAACTCCTACAATGAGCAGTTCTTC. Encoded protein: CASKASGTSGSNSYNEQFF.

V usage is TRBV19 and J usage is TRBJ1-2; no definite D call. The CDR3 runs 15 residues. V shed 2 bases and J shed 6 bases, with 16 bases lying between them. Germline CDR1 and CDR2: LNHDA and SQIVND (reference sequence). CDR3: CASSIRATGDNGYTF. CDR3 nucleotides: TGTGCCAGTAGTATAAGGGCCACCGGGGATAATGGCTACACCTTC.

The chain joins TRBV12-3 or TRBV12-4 to TRBJ1-2; possibly TRBD1 for D (5 bases). Trimming shortened V by 6 bases and J by 3 bases, and 11 bases separated the two germline ends. The CDR3 runs to 13 residues. The CDR3 here is CASRGGADYGYTF. DNA of the CDR3: TGTGCCAGCAGAGGAGGGGCAGACTATGGCTACACCTTC.

This rearrangement joins TRBV5-1 to TRBJ2-3; D is perhaps TRBD2 (5 bases). The ends were cut back, 4 bases at V and 6 bases at J, with 9 bases in the middle. The CDR3 is made up of 12 amino acids. CDR1 SGHRS and CDR2 YFSETQ come from the germline V gene. CDR3 DNA: TGCGCCAGCAGCCCGTCGGGGGATACGCAGTATTTT. Translated, it gives CASSPSGDTQYF.

This sequence joins TRBV9 and TRBJ1-1, with D maybe TRBD1 (6 bases). The CDR3 extends over 15 amino acids. Trimming removed 0 bases at V and 3 bases at J, with 12 bases between. Germline V gene data show CDR1 as SGDLS and CDR2 as YYNGEE. Here the CDR3 reads CASSVVGGHYTEAFF. CDR3 sequence (DNA): TGTGCCAGCAGCGTAGTAGGGGGACATTACACTGAAGCTTTCTTT.

The gene calls are TRBV28 and TRBJ2-7, with TRBD2 matching 12 bases. This CDR3 has 18 residues. V lost 1 base to trimming and J lost 3 bases; unmatched junction nucleotides: 10. Germline V CDR1 and CDR2: MDHEN, SYDVKM. The DNA for the CDR3 is TGTGCCAGCAGTTTATCTAGCGGGAGGGCCTTTCCTCACTACGAGCAGTACTTC. Translated, it gives CASSLSSGRAFPHYEQYF. The full variable domain, completed using reference TRBV28 and TRBJ2-7, is DVKVTQSSRYLVKRTGEKVFLECVQDMDHENMFWYRQDPGLGLRLIYFSYDVKMKEKGDIPEGYSVSREKKERFSLILESASTNQTSMYLCASSLSSGRAFPHYEQYFGPGTRLTVT.

This clone was observed a handful of times. CDR3 DNA sequence: TGTGCCAGCAGTGACTCTAGCGGGAGTGGCACAGATACGCAGTATTTT. Its translation is CASSDSSGSGTDTQYF. V usage is TRBV6-4 and J usage is TRBJ2-3; 9 bases fit TRBD2. Germline-derived CDR1 and CDR2 are MRHNA and SNTAGT. This CDR3 is built from 16 residues. Trimming took 0 bases from V and 1 from J; bases not matched to a gene: 2.

The chain couples TRBV7-2 to TRBJ2-7, with 12 bases matching TRBD2. Trimming at V came to 8 bases and at J to 6 bases, leaving 8 bases not matched to a gene. The germline CDR1 and CDR2 sequences are SGHTA and FQGNSA. CDR3 size: 14 residues. The CDR3 here is CASGMTSGRGEQYF. The DNA for the CDR3 is TGTGCCAGCGGGATGACTAGCGGGAGAGGCGAGCAGTACTTC.

This rearrangement joins TRBV10-3 to TRBJ1-1; TRBD1 matches at 7 bases. The CDR3 length is 13 residues. Per germline, CDR1 ENHRY and CDR2 SYGVKD. Losses at the gene ends were 9 bases for V and 0 bases for J; bases not matched to a gene: 4. The chain's CDR3 is CAIRDSVNTEAFF. CDR3 DNA: TGTGCCATAAGGGACAGTGTGAACACTGAAGCTTTCTTT.

The rearrangement joins TRBV5-6 to TRBJ2-1; 8 bases fit TRBD2. V was clipped by 4 bases and J by 1 base; unmatched bases: 10. The CDR3 spans 17 residues. Germline CDR1 and CDR2: SGHDT and YYEEEE. For the CDR3, the DNA is TGTGCCAGCAGCCCTAGACTAGCGCGGCTTTCCTACAATGAGCAGTTCTTC. This gives the protein CASSPRLARLSYNEQFF.